This T cell receptor (beta chain) came from a study of tissue T cells after allogeneic stem cell transplantation. Germline V CDR1 and CDR2: KGHPV, FQNQEV (reference sequence). The CDR3 spans 13 residues. V dropped 4 bases and J dropped 7 bases, with 8 bases sitting between them. Specified time point: mouse harvest day 7 after allogeneic transplant. Each mouse received 10^7 T-cell-depleted marrow cells plus 10^6 splenic CD5+ T cells by tail vein. B6 (H2b) cells into BALB/c (H2d) mice; tissues taken at day 7 or 14. TCRbeta CDR3 was sequenced at survey depth with template counts. Data came from immunoSEQ multiplex PCR; TCRdb stores just in-frame clones and leaves some out. Here the sample spans 4,900 or so clones, around 50% being singletons. General study results and limits: Motif-based clustering found tissue-specific repertoire signatures shared across patients, though few clones were shared.

Note on this clone: Its antigen is not known. Gene labels here are mouse ones. The sequence runs out 1 residue before the end of the CDR3; the remainder is reconstructed from the germline J gene.

The clonotype was recovered from a female BALB/c mouse given C57BL/6 T cells with graft-versus-host disease after an allogeneic hematopoietic cell transplant. The sample was gut tissue. The chain carries TRBV26 and TRBJ1-6, with D possibly being TRBD1 (5 bases). Being an ORF, TRBJ1-6 has a function that is uncertain. The part of the CDR3 DNA that was read is TGTGCCAGCAGTCGAGGGGAGAATTCGCCCCTCTAC. It is translated as CASSRGENSPLY. The entire CDR3 protein reads CASSRGENSPLYF.